A single sample gave rise to the 32 T cell receptor beta chains below, sequenced in a study of regulatory T cells in long-lasting Graves disease. Described time point: persistent/refractory GD, antithyroid drugs over 5 years with positive TRAb. The authors made the TCR library using RNA they extracted from PBMCs. The TCR beta library used iRepertoire HTBI primers with Arm-PCR amplification of CDR3. TCRdb analysed the multiplex PCR reads with MiXCR anew, one entry per CDR3 protein. The sample holds roughly 500,000 distinct CDR3 sequences, approximately 23% seen once. Source: peripheral blood mononuclear cells (PBMCs), taken when the disease was refractory, from a patient treated with antithyroid drugs. These receptors were obtained from a female donor with Graves disease.

The chain is built from TRBV3-1 and TRBJ2-3, with D unresolved. Trimming took off 0 bases at V and 1 base at J, with 17 bases between the two ends. Germline values: CDR1 LGHDT, CDR2 YNNKEL (reference sequence). There are 18 residues in the CDR3. DNA for the CDR3: TGTGCCAGCAGCCAAGATCTTCATGGGTTAGGGCGCACAGATACGCAGTATTTT. This translates into CASSQDLHGLGRTDTQYF.

A single count supports this clonotype. The J gene is TRBJ2-4, the V gene TRBV19, with TRBD1 identical over 12 bases. Germline CDR1 and CDR2: LNHDA and SQIVND (reference sequence). The length of the CDR3 is 15 residues. Trimming cost V 4 bases and J 6 bases; bases outside gene matches: 4. DNA for the CDR3: TGTGCCAGTAGTAGGGGACAGGGGGCGGGAAACATTCAGTACTTC. This sequence encodes CASSRGQGAGNIQYF. The complete variable domain, with remaining parts taken from reference TRBV19 and TRBJ2-4, reads DGGITQSPKYLFRKEGQNVTLSCEQNLNHDAMYWYRQDPGQGLRLIYYSQIVNDFQKGDIAEGYSVSREKKESFPLTVTSAQKNPTAFYLCASSRGQGAGNIQYFGAGTRLSVL.

This clonotype was counted many times. The V call is TRBV28, the J call TRBJ1-1; no reliable D call. This CDR3 has 14 residues. Between the trimmed V and J ends, which lost 2 bases and 0 bases, there was a span of 7 bases. The germline V gene encodes CDR1 MDHEN and CDR2 SYDVKM. CDR3 residues: CASSLGSVNTEAFF. CDR3 nucleotides: TGTGCCAGCAGTTTAGGAAGTGTGAACACTGAAGCTTTCTTT.

This clonotype occurred a few times. The chain's CDR3 is CAWPRTGFGYTF. CDR3 sequence (DNA): TGTGCCTGGCCCAGGACAGGGTTTGGCTACACCTTC. J is TRBJ1-2 and V is TRBV30; 8 nucleotides agree with TRBD1. The CDR3 runs to 12 residues. The V gene's germline CDR1 is GTSNPN and CDR2 SVGIG (reference sequence). J was trimmed by 7 bases and V by 5 bases; bases with no gene match: 6.

The chain combines TRBV24-1 with TRBJ2-1, with TRBD1 identical over 9 bases. This CDR3 spans 15 amino acids. CDR1 and CDR2 (germline): KGHDR, SFDVKD. After removal of 3 bases from V and 7 bases from J, the junction contained 6 bases not matched to a gene. The CDR3 region has the DNA TGTGCCACCAGTGATCCCGGGACAGGGTGGAATGAGCAGTTCTTC. This encodes CATSDPGTGWNEQFF.

Many counts were recorded for this clonotype. The rearrangement links TRBV28 to TRBJ1-5, with D perhaps matching TRBD1 (6 bases). The CDR3 is 15 residues long. Germline lookup yields CDR1 MDHEN and CDR2 SYDVKM. Trimming removed 3 bases at V and 7 bases at J, with 16 bases between. The CDR3 is CASSLDTGNIQPQHF. As DNA, the CDR3 is TGTGCCAGCAGTTTGGACACAGGGAACATACAGCCCCAGCATTTT.

This clonotype came up many times. The chain carries TRBV7-2 and TRBJ1-2; D may be TRBD1 (5 bases). CDR1 SGHTA and CDR2 FQGNSA come from the germline V gene. This CDR3 is 15 amino acids long. V was cut by 1 base and J by 1 base, with 10 bases left in between. The DNA of the CDR3 is TGTGCCAGCAGCTTAGTTGAAGGGGTTAACTATGGCTACACCTTC. Its translation: CASSLVEGVNYGYTF.

This clonotype was seen at least ten times. The chain uses TRBV12-3 or TRBV12-4 and TRBJ2-7; D ambiguous. The CDR3 consists of 13 residues. V was trimmed by 5 bases and J by 2 bases, leaving 10 bases between them. The CDR3 DNA sequence: TGTGCCAGCAGTAAACAAGGTGCCTACGAGCAGTACTTC. Protein sequence: CASSKQGAYEQYF.

The V call is TRBV5-1, the J call TRBJ1-2; D uncertain. Germline V lookup: CDR1 SGHRS, CDR2 YFSETQ. Trimming removed 1 base from V and 3 bases from J, with 10 bases in between. The CDR3 spans 14 residues. CDR3 in DNA: TGCGCCAGCAGCTTGACCCCACCGGACTATGGCTACACCTTC. Translation gives CASSLTPPDYGYTF. Using reference TRBV5-1 and TRBJ1-2 for the parts outside the CDR3, the full variable domain is KAGVTQTPRYLIKTRGQQVTLSCSPISGHRSVSWYQQTPGQGLQFLFEYFSETQRNKGNFPGRFSGRQFSNSRSEMNVSTLELGDSALYLCASSLTPPDYGYTFGSGTRLTVV.

This clonotype showed up many times. CDR3 residues: CASSSPIEAFF. DNA of the CDR3: TGTGCCAGCAGTTCCCCCATTGAAGCTTTCTTT. This chain joins TRBV28 and TRBJ1-1; no clear D gene. Germline loops: CDR1 MDHEN, CDR2 SYDVKM. This CDR3 contains 11 residues. Trimming stripped 4 bases from V and 7 bases from J, with 7 bases between.

This clonotype has ten or more counts. The J gene is TRBJ1-5, the V gene TRBV20-1, with D unresolved. There are 12 residues in the CDR3. The germline CDR1 and CDR2 sequences are DFQATT and SNEGSKA (reference sequence). V gave up 0 bases and J gave up 5 bases, with 5 bases separating them. The CDR3 DNA sequence: TGCAGTGCTAGAGAGACCGATCAGCCCCAGCATTTT. Residues: CSARETDQPQHF.

This clonotype was seen a few times. This rearrangement joins TRBV3-1 to TRBJ1-1; D gene uncertain. The CDR3 is 15 amino acids. V was cut by 0 bases and J by 2 bases, with 10 bases left in between. CDR1 is LGHDT and CDR2 is YNNKEL in the germline V gene (reference sequence). The CDR3 protein is CASSQDIGRNTEAFF. In DNA, the CDR3 is TGTGCCAGCAGCCAAGATATCGGCAGAAACACTGAAGCTTTCTTT. The full variable domain, in which reference TRBV3-1 and TRBJ1-1 provide the parts outside the CDR3, is DTAVSQTPKYLVTQMGNDKSIKCEQNLGHDTMYWYKQDSKKFLKIMFSYNNKELIINETVPNRFSPKSPDKAHLNLHINSLELGDSAVYFCASSQDIGRNTEAFFGQGTRLTVV.

CDR3 amino acids: CASSAGLSGYNEQFF. In DNA, the CDR3 is TGTGCCAGCAGTGCCGGACTCTCCGGGTACAATGAGCAGTTCTTC. The gene calls are TRBV28 and TRBJ2-1; TRBD2 might be the D (5 bases). Per germline, CDR1 MDHEN and CDR2 SYDVKM. V lost 5 bases and J lost 4, with 15 bases in between. The length of the CDR3 is 15 residues.

This clonotype was counted at least ten times. This chain joins TRBV14 and TRBJ1-1, with 7 bases aligning to TRBD1. V shed 4 bases and J 1 base; nucleotides not matched to a gene: 3. Germline V lookup: CDR1 SGHDN, CDR2 FVKESK. The CDR3 is made up of 14 amino acids. The CDR3 loop reads CASSPRQGNTEAFF. The CDR3 coding sequence is TGTGCCAGCAGCCCAAGACAGGGGAACACTGAAGCTTTCTTT.

The J gene is TRBJ2-2, the V gene TRBV9; maybe TRBD1 (5 bases). Germline V CDR1 and CDR2: SGDLS, YYNGEE. Trimming shortened V by 6 bases and J by 4 bases, and 10 bases separated the two germline ends. The CDR3 is 13 residues long. The chain's CDR3 is CASKGMVTGELFF. In DNA, the CDR3 is TGTGCCAGCAAGGGGATGGTCACCGGGGAGCTGTTTTTT.

This clonotype was seen at least ten times. The rearrangement uses TRBV20-1 and TRBJ1-6; D unclear. This CDR3 contains 12 residues. CDR1 and CDR2 (germline): DFQATT, SNEGSKA (reference sequence). V lost 2 bases to trimming and J lost 6 bases, with 5 bases between them. The CDR3 spells CSARQVNSPLHF. In nucleotides, the CDR3 is TGCAGTGCTAGACAGGTTAATTCACCCCTCCACTTT.

This sequence joins TRBV5-1 and TRBJ2-7; TRBD2 is a possible D gene (5 bases). Trimming stripped 1 base from V and 2 bases from J, with 13 bases between. CDR3 length: 15 amino acids. The germline V gene has CDR1 SGHRS and CDR2 YFSETQ. This CDR3 reads CASSLYYGKTYEQYF. Here the CDR3 DNA reads TGCGCCAGCAGCTTGTATTACGGGAAAACCTACGAGCAGTACTTC. Full variable domain (remainder filled in from reference TRBV5-1 and TRBJ2-7): KAGVTQTPRYLIKTRGQQVTLSCSPISGHRSVSWYQQTPGQGLQFLFEYFSETQRNKGNFPGRFSGRQFSNSRSEMNVSTLELGDSALYLCASSLYYGKTYEQYFGPGTRLTVT.

This clonotype was recorded many times. The genes are TRBV7-9 and TRBJ1-4; D is undetermined. Germline-derived CDR1 and CDR2 are SEHNR and FQNEAQ (reference sequence). The CDR3 has 14 amino acids. The V gene lost 3 bases and the J gene lost 0 bases, with 5 bases spanning the gap. Here the CDR3 reads CASSFQTTNEKLFF. The DNA of the CDR3 is TGTGCCAGCAGCTTCCAAACAACTAATGAAAAACTGTTTTTT.

With respect to this clonotype: A read error is possible here, since a much larger clone lies one base away. In this CDR3 the conserved last residue, phenylalanine or tryptophan, is missing, so a read error is likely. The rearrangement joins TRBV25-1 to TRBJ1-2; D remains unclear. CDR1 and CDR2 from the germline V gene are MGHDK and SYGVNS. The CDR3 runs to 14 residues. V lost 0 bases and J lost 3, with 8 bases in between. The DNA for the CDR3 is TGTGCCAGCAGTGAATACCGGCAGGACTATGGCTACACCCTC. It encodes CASSEYRQDYGYTL.

In this sample, this clonotype turned up many times. The J gene is TRBJ1-2, the V gene TRBV28; no definite D call. Trimming cost V 6 bases and J 8 bases, with 19 bases left between them. Germline V gene lookup returns CDR1 MDHEN and CDR2 SYDVKM. The CDR3 runs to 14 residues. As DNA, the CDR3 is TGTGCCAGCAGAACCCCCGGTGCGGTTAAGGGCTACACCTTC. Amino acids: CASRTPGAVKGYTF.

The chain employs TRBV6-2 or TRBV6-3 and TRBJ2-3, with a tentative D call TRBD1 (6 bases). Germline loops: CDR1 MNHEY, CDR2 SVGEGT. The CDR3 is 16 residues long. Trimming took 0 bases from V and 4 from J, leaving 14 bases between them. As DNA, the CDR3 is TGTGCCAGCAGTTACTCGGGGGACACCACCTCAGATACGCAGTATTTT. Translating gives CASSYSGDTTSDTQYF.

This clonotype was recorded at least ten times. The chain links TRBV28 to TRBJ1-1, with D unresolved. Germline CDR1 MDHEN, CDR2 SYDVKM. Trimming took off 6 bases at V and 4 bases at J, with 12 bases between the two ends. The CDR3 has 13 amino acids. The CDR3: CASSPDVGTEAFF. CDR3 coding DNA: TGTGCCAGCAGCCCGGATGTGGGCACTGAAGCTTTCTTT.

This clonotype came up a few times. With a much larger clone just one base away, this may be a read error. The rearrangement links TRBV6-1 to TRBJ2-5; D perhaps matches TRBD2 (7 bases). Germline V CDR1 and CDR2: MNHNS, SASEGT. The V gene lost 5 bases and the J gene lost 7 bases, with 17 bases spanning the gap. CDR3 length equals 14 residues. This chain's CDR3 is CASSPGGRGGTQYF. Written as DNA, the CDR3 is TGTGCCAGCAGTCCCGGGGGGAGGGGGGGGACCCAGTACTTC.

CDR3 region: CASSRQGRGAGELFF. The CDR3, as DNA: TGTGCCAGCAGCCGACAGGGTCGTGGGGCCGGGGAGCTGTTTTTT. The V call is TRBV7-2, the J call TRBJ2-2; 7 bases match TRBD1. J was trimmed by 6 bases and V by 5 bases; bases with no gene match: 9. CDR1 SGHTA and CDR2 FQGNSA come from the germline V gene. CDR3 length equals 15 residues. Supplemented by reference TRBV7-2 and TRBJ2-2, the full variable domain reads GAGVSQSPSNKVTEKGKDVELRCDPISGHTALYWYRQSLGQGLEFLIYFQGNSAPDKSGLPSDRFSAERTGGSVSTLTIQRTQQEDSAVYLCASSRQGRGAGELFFGEGSRLTVL.

This clonotype was observed a few times. The CDR3 DNA sequence: TGTGCCAGCACGCGTCGGGGGACACCTAATGAAAAACTGTTTTTT. Amino acid sequence: CASTRRGTPNEKLFF. This rearrangement joins TRBV7-9 to TRBJ1-4, with a weak D call TRBD1 (6 bases). The germline V gene encodes CDR1 SEHNR and CDR2 FQNEAQ (reference sequence). The ends were cut back, 7 bases at V and 3 bases at J, with 15 bases in the middle. This CDR3 comprises 15 residues.

This clonotype was seen at least ten times. The V gene is TRBV6-2 or TRBV6-3, the J gene TRBJ1-2; possible D gene TRBD1, 5 bases. The CDR3 spans 15 residues. The germline V gene has CDR1 MNHEY and CDR2 SVGEGT. The V end lost 0 bases, the J end lost 5 bases, and 13 bases lay between the germline ends. In nucleotides, the CDR3 is TGTGCCAGCAGTTACTCGAGTGACAGAGCTTATGGCTACACCTTC. It yields the protein CASSYSSDRAYGYTF.

This sequence joins TRBV7-9 and TRBJ1-1; the match to TRBD1 covers 9 bases. The ends lost 11 bases at V and 0 bases at J; junction bases unmatched: 13. Per the germline V gene, CDR1 is SEHNR and CDR2 is FQNEAQ (reference sequence). The CDR3 spans 16 residues. This CDR3 is CAVLRDRDLMNTEAFF. The CDR3 nucleotides are TGTGCCGTACTCCGGGACAGGGATCTCATGAACACTGAAGCTTTCTTT.

The chain carries TRBV28 and TRBJ2-1; 14 bases match TRBD2. Germline V gene sequence: CDR1 MDHEN, CDR2 SYDVKM. V was clipped by 5 bases and J by 6 bases; unmatched bases: 3. This CDR3 has 15 amino acids. In DNA form, the CDR3 reads TGTGCCAGCAGTCCTGGACTAGCGGGGGGCAATGAGCAGTTCTTC. Its translation: CASSPGLAGGNEQFF.

The table lists this clonotype with many counts. V gene TRBV11-2 combines with J gene TRBJ2-5, with no clear D. The CDR3 consists of 12 residues. From germline, CDR1 is SGHAT and CDR2 FQNNGV. V gave up 6 bases and J gave up 5 bases, with 10 bases separating them. The CDR3 bases are TGTGCCAGCAGTTTGAATGGGGAGACCCAGTACTTC. Amino acids: CASSLNGETQYF.

With regard to this clonotype: The CDR3 ends on some other residue instead of the conserved phenylalanine or tryptophan, so this is likely a read error. The gene calls are TRBV7-9 and TRBJ2-7; no reliable D call. Germline V gene data show CDR1 as SEHNR and CDR2 as FQNEAQ (reference sequence). The CDR3 length is 12 residues. The V end lost 4 bases, the J end lost 3 bases, and 7 bases lay between the germline ends. The CDR3 DNA reads as TGTGCCAGCAGCTCTGCTCACTACGAGCAGTACCTC. This translates into CASSSAHYEQYL.

This chain joins TRBV20-1 and TRBJ1-5; 7 nucleotides match TRBD1. The V gene end was trimmed by 4 bases and the J gene end by 4 bases; junction bases not matched to a gene: 4. The CDR3 is 13 residues long. CDR1 is DFQATT and CDR2 is SNEGSKA in the germline V gene (reference sequence). The CDR3 is CSATSGGNQPQHF. The CDR3 coding sequence is TGCAGTGCTACCTCAGGGGGGAATCAGCCCCAGCATTTT.

This clonotype was observed a few times. CDR3 protein: CSAGHRGNTEAFF. CDR3 nucleotide sequence: TGCAGTGCTGGGCACAGGGGGAACACTGAAGCTTTCTTT. The chain is built from TRBV20-1 and TRBJ1-1; 7 bases agree with TRBD1. Trimming took 5 bases from V and 1 from J; bases not matched to a gene: 4. This CDR3 is built from 13 residues. Per germline, CDR1 DFQATT and CDR2 SNEGSKA (reference sequence).